Following are 18 T cell receptor beta chains from one sample sequenced in a study of T cells in women clearing cervical HPV infection. TCRdb's copy holds only in-frame clones and misses some; the assay was immunoSEQ multiplex PCR. Recorded for this sample: under 45,000 clones. Sequencing was carried out using blood buffy coat. The receptor set was obtained from a woman between 18 and 70 years old with a cervical HPV16 infection that either progressed to CIN3+ or cleared (not recorded which).

Comments on this clone: From the germline J gene comes the end of the CDR3, since the read stops 3 residues before it. This chain connects TRBV5-1 to TRBJ1-6; 10 nucleotides line up with TRBD1. J gave up 5 bases and V 5 bases, and 7 bases lay outside the gene matches. Germline CDR1 is SGHRS and CDR2 is YFSETQ. CDR3 length: 16 amino acids. This CDR3 is CASRRTDRGNNSPLHF. The part of the CDR3 DNA that was read is TGCGCCAGCAGACGCACGGACAGGGGGAATAATTCACCC.

A remark on this clone: From the germline J gene comes the end of the CDR3, since the read stops 3 residues before it. V gene TRBV18 combines with J gene TRBJ2-2, with D maybe TRBD2 (5 bases). Between the trimmed V and J ends, which lost 5 bases and 4 bases, there was a span of 8 bases. The CDR3 has 13 amino acids. Germline V CDR1 and CDR2: KGHSH, LQKENI. This chain's CDR3 is CASSSTSTGELFF. CDR3 DNA, as far as it was read: TGTGCCAGCTCATCAACTAGCACCGGGGAG. Supplemented by reference TRBV18 and TRBJ2-2, the full variable domain reads NAGVMQNPRHLVRRRGQEARLRCSPMKGHSHVYWYRQLPEEGLKFMVYLQKENIIDESGMPKERFSAEFPKEGPSILRIQQVVRGDSAAYFCASSSTSTGELFFGEGSRLTVL.

Turning to this clone: Sequencing ends 3 residues short of the CDR3 end; the germline J gene provides the rest. This sequence joins TRBV29-1 and TRBJ2-1, with D possibly TRBD2 on 7 matching bases. The CDR3 totals 15 residues. The germline V and J ends were trimmed by 7 bases and 0 bases, with 16 bases remaining between them. CDR1 SQVTM and CDR2 ANQGSEA come from the germline V gene. The CDR3 protein is CSGGRRGHSYNEQFF. CDR3 bases read: TGCAGCGGTGGCCGGCGGGGGCACTCCTACAATGAG.

With regard to this clone: With the read ending 3 residues before the CDR3 end, the germline J gene is used to fill in that end. The gene calls are TRBV2 and TRBJ2-5; 10 nucleotides match TRBD2. The V segment lost 5 bases and the J segment 5 bases; nucleotides outside the gene matches: 5. Per the germline V gene, CDR1 is SNHLY and CDR2 is FYNNEI. The length of the CDR3 is 14 residues. The sequenced CDR3 bases are TGTGCCAGCAGTCTAGCGGGGGAGGGGGAGACC. Amino acid sequence: CASSLAGEGET. The CDR3 reads in full as CASSLAGEGETQYF.

Worth noting for this clone: The read ends 3 residues early relative to the CDR3; the germline J gene fills the gap. The V call is TRBV12-3 or TRBV12-4, the J call TRBJ2-3; 10 positions agree with TRBD1. The CDR3 extends over 15 amino acids. Germline trimming cut 3 bases from V and 2 bases from J; bases unmatched to any gene: 2. Partial CDR3 DNA: TGTGCCAGCAGTTTCGGGACAGGGGCCACAGATACG. Its translation is CASSFGTGATDT. The CDR3 in full is CASSFGTGATDTQYF.

To note about this clone: The read ends 3 residues early relative to the CDR3; the germline J gene fills the gap. The V and J genes are TRBV10-3 and TRBJ1-3; 9 positions match TRBD1. V shed 5 bases, J shed 1 base, and the junction held 9 bases outside the gene matches. CDR3 length: 17 residues. Germline V gene lookup returns CDR1 ENHRY and CDR2 SYGVKD. The covered CDR3 bases are TGTGCCATCAGTTCTCTAACGGGACAGGGTTCTGGAAACACC. It is translated as CAISSLTGQGSGNT. The whole CDR3 sequence reads CAISSLTGQGSGNTIYF.

Of note for this clone: The read halts 3 residues ahead of the CDR3 end, with the missing end drawn from the germline J gene. The rearrangement joins TRBV6-1 to TRBJ2-7; TRBD2 matches at 8 bases. With V trimmed by 0 bases and J by 4 bases, 2 bases remained unmatched. Germline V CDR1 and CDR2: MNHNS, SASEGT. CDR3 length equals 14 residues. CDR3 DNA, as far as it was read: TGTGCCAGCAGTGAAGCGATAGCGGGGTACGAG. Its protein is CASSEAIAGYE. The entire CDR3 is CASSEAIAGYEQYF.

With respect to this clone: Sequencing ends 3 residues short of the CDR3 end; the germline J gene provides the rest. The chain uses TRBV20-1 and TRBJ2-5, with TRBD2 matching over 14 bases. Germline V gene sequence: CDR1 DFQATT, CDR2 SNEGSKA (reference sequence). CDR3 length equals 15 residues. J lost 5 bases, V lost 3 bases, and 5 bases had no gene match. The CDR3 sequence: CSASGRTSGGETQYF. The sequenced CDR3 bases are TGCAGTGCTAGTGGGCGGACTAGCGGGGGGGAGACC.

As to this clone: The CDR3 end falls 3 residues outside the read, so it is completed with the germline J gene. The chain combines TRBV18 with TRBJ2-3; 9 nucleotides align to TRBD1. Per the germline V gene, CDR1 is KGHSH and CDR2 is LQKENI. The CDR3 extends over 16 amino acids. V dropped 1 base and J dropped 3; count of bases not matched to a gene: 5. This chain's CDR3 is CASSPLQGARTDTQYF. Incomplete CDR3 DNA: TGTGCCAGCTCACCACTACAGGGGGCGCGAACAGATACG.

For this clone: The read terminates 3 residues ahead of where the CDR3 ends, so the germline J gene completes it. The gene calls are TRBV5-1 and TRBJ2-5, with 12 bases fitting TRBD2. The CDR3 has 16 amino acids. Germline CDR1 and CDR2: SGHRS and YFSETQ. Unmatched junction bases numbered 5, after V lost 0 bases and J lost 5 bases. CDR3 protein: CASSLARLAGVETQYF. The sequenced part of the CDR3 DNA is TGCGCCAGCAGCTTGGCTCGACTAGCGGGGGTGGAGACC.

Comment on this clone: The CDR3 end lies 3 residues beyond the end of the read and is filled in from the germline J gene. The V gene is TRBV6-4, the J gene TRBJ2-3; possibly TRBD1 for D (5 bases). The V gene lost 3 bases and the J gene lost 4 bases, with 11 bases spanning the gap. CDR1 is MRHNA, CDR2 SNTAGT, per germline. The CDR3 consists of 14 residues. The sequenced CDR3 bases are TGTGCCAGCAGTGATCCTACAGGTTCAGATACG. This sequence encodes CASSDPTGSDT. The full CDR3 sequence reads CASSDPTGSDTQYF.

About this clone: The read is 3 residues too short to cover the CDR3 end, so that end is filled in from the germline J gene. The J gene is TRBJ2-3, the V gene TRBV6-1; D not resolved. The CDR3 spans 13 residues. CDR1 MNHNS and CDR2 SASEGT come from the germline V gene. V lost 2 bases and J lost 1, with 4 bases in between. The sequenced CDR3 bases are TGTGCCAGCAGTGAAAGGCGCACAGATACG. Residues: CASSERRTDT. The whole CDR3 sequence reads CASSERRTDTQYF.

Remarks on this clone: The read gets to within 3 residues of the CDR3 end, and the germline J gene fills in the rest. The chain is built from TRBV5-1 and TRBJ2-1; D may match TRBD1 or TRBD2 (5 bases each). The CDR3 runs to 13 residues. The germline V and J ends were trimmed by 1 base and 6 bases, with 8 bases remaining between them. The V gene's germline CDR1 is SGHRS and CDR2 YFSETQ. This chain's CDR3 is CASSLPGSNEQFF. The DNA read from the CDR3 is TGCGCCAGCAGCTTGCCAGGGAGCAATGAG. Complete variable domain (other parts from reference TRBV5-1 and TRBJ2-1): KAGVTQTPRYLIKTRGQQVTLSCSPISGHRSVSWYQQTPGQGLQFLFEYFSETQRNKGNFPGRFSGRQFSNSRSEMNVSTLELGDSALYLCASSLPGSNEQFFGPGTRLTVL.

With regard to this clone: The read ends 3 residues before the CDR3 terminus; that terminus is restored from the germline J gene. The chain uses TRBV20-1 and TRBJ2-3, with 9 positions matching TRBD2. This CDR3 region has 16 residues. Trimming cost V 0 bases and J 2 bases; bases outside gene matches: 6. The germline CDR1 and CDR2 sequences are DFQATT and SNEGSKA (reference sequence). CDR3 DNA (partial): TGCAGTGCTAGAGATCGGCTAGCGGGGTACACAGATACG. Protein sequence: CSARDRLAGYTDT. The full CDR3 is CSARDRLAGYTDTQYF.

A word on this clone: With the read ending 3 residues before the CDR3 end, the germline J gene is used to fill in that end. The chain links TRBV30 to TRBJ1-5; 7 bases are a match to TRBD1. The V gene end was trimmed by 1 base and the J gene end by 2 bases; junction bases not matched to a gene: 8. Germline V gene sequence: CDR1 GTSNPN, CDR2 SVGIG (reference sequence). The CDR3 contains 16 residues. CDR3 in amino acids: CAWSAGGPGGNQPQHF. The sequenced part of the CDR3 DNA is TGTGCCTGGAGTGCAGGGGGTCCGGGTGGCAATCAGCCC.

With regard to this clone: The observed sequence ends 3 residues before the CDR3 terminus, with the missing tail filled in from the germline J gene. The chain links TRBV5-1 to TRBJ2-5; 9 bases are a match to TRBD1. V was clipped by 4 bases and J by 5 bases; unmatched bases: 9. The CDR3 runs to 15 residues. The germline V gene encodes CDR1 SGHRS and CDR2 YFSETQ. The sequenced part of the CDR3 DNA is TGCGCCAGCAGCGAGGCTACAGGGGGCCGGGAGACC. As protein: CASSEATGGRET. The CDR3 in its entirety is CASSEATGGRETQYF.

About this clone: The read ends 3 residues early relative to the CDR3; the germline J gene fills the gap. V and J are TRBV10-3 and TRBJ1-2; 11 nucleotides line up with TRBD1. The CDR3 spans 14 residues. Germline lookup yields CDR1 ENHRY and CDR2 SYGVKD. CDR3 bases read: TGTGCCATCAGTCTCCGGGACAGGGGGAGGGAC. This gives the protein CAISLRDRGRD. The whole CDR3 protein reads CAISLRDRGRDYTF.

Of note for this clone: Sequencing ends 3 residues short of the CDR3 end; the germline J gene provides the rest. The V call is TRBV20-1, the J call TRBJ2-7, with a tentative D call TRBD2 (6 bases). This CDR3 contains 14 residues. Deletions cut 5 bases from V and 4 bases from J, with 18 bases between. CDR1 is DFQATT and CDR2 is SNEGSKA in the germline V gene (reference sequence). The sequenced part of the CDR3 DNA is TGCAGTGCTCGGATCATGGTGGGGGGTTACGAG. It specifies CSARIMVGGYE. The entire CDR3 sequence reads CSARIMVGGYEQYF.